These T cell receptor beta chains were read from a single sample in a study of neoadjuvant anti-PD-1 for oral cavity cancer. The method was immunoSEQ multiplex PCR; TCRdb's version includes in-frame clones alone and lacks a portion of them. Among about 42,000 clones listed, approximately 80% were seen once. The input for sequencing was PBMCs, taken after nivolumab (anti-PD-1) treatment. These TCRs come from a person aged 35-80 years with oral cavity squamous cell carcinoma. CDR3s include the opening cysteine and the closing phenylalanine or tryptophan. A D gene is named only where the DNA matches it firmly. Size tells how often a clone was seen (once, few, many) or the class of an expanded clone, and some rows leave it out.

cdr3_nt cdr3_aa j_call clone_size v_call cdr3_length d_call
TGTGCCAGCAGCTCTCGGACTAGCGGCAATAGGTACGAGCAGTACTTC CASSSRTSGNRYEQYF TRBJ2-7 NA TRBV7-2 16 TRBD2
TGTGCCAGCAGCCCCGGGACAGCACTAGCGGGGGGTAACTCCTACGAGCAGTACTTC CASSPGTALAGGNSYEQYF TRBJ2-7 once TRBV11-2 19 TRBD2
TGCGCCAGCAGCCTCCAGGGTTTCGGGATCAACACCGGGGAGCTGTTTTTT CASSLQGFGINTGELFF TRBJ2-2 once TRBV4-1 17 NA
TGCGCCAGCAGCTTGGTAGATTCGGATACGCAGTATTTT CASSLVDSDTQYF TRBJ2-3 NA TRBV5-1 13 NA
TGTGCCAGCAGCACCGGGCAGGGTTACACTGAAGCTTTCTTT CASSTGQGYTEAFF TRBJ1-1 NA TRBV5-4 14 NA
TGTGCCAGCAGCTCCCCTAGCGGGGGGGCCGAGCAGTACTTC CASSSPSGGAEQYF TRBJ2-7 NA TRBV7-2 14 TRBD2
TGTGCCAGCAGTTTCGGGGGCGAGGGCACTGAAGCTTTCTTT CASSFGGEGTEAFF TRBJ1-1 NA TRBV28 14 NA
TGTGCCAGCAGCTCCCCGGGGGCCAGCTATGGCTACACCTTC CASSSPGASYGYTF TRBJ1-2 NA TRBV7-8 14 NA
TGTGCCAGCAGCGGAGGACCTTTGAACACTGAAGCTTTCTTT CASSGGPLNTEAFF TRBJ1-1 NA TRBV5-8 14 NA
TGTGCCAGTAGTATTGCTGGGGGAAAGTATGGCTACACCTTC CASSIAGGKYGYTF TRBJ1-2 NA TRBV19 14 NA
TGTGCCACCGGACAGAGGGCTTACAATGAGCAGTTCTTC CATGQRAYNEQFF TRBJ2-1 NA TRBV19 13 NA
TGTGCCAGCAGCCCAGGGATCACGGGAGAAAAACTGTTTTTT CASSPGITGEKLFF TRBJ1-4 NA TRBV6-6 14 NA
TGCGCCAGCAGCTTGGGAACAGGGCCCTACAATGAGCAGTTCTTC CASSLGTGPYNEQFF TRBJ2-1 NA TRBV5-1 15 NA
TGTGCCAGCAGCGGCAGGGGAAGTAACCACTACAATGAGCAGTTCTTC CASSGRGSNHYNEQFF TRBJ2-1 NA TRBV5-8 16 NA
TGTGCCAGCAGTTTTAGGGATGGAAACACCATATATTTT CASSFRDGNTIYF TRBJ1-3 NA TRBV27 13 NA
TGTGCCGAGGGGGGACTAGCGGGAGGGGACGGTGAGCAGTTCTTC CAEGGLAGGDGEQFF TRBJ2-1 NA TRBV7-2 15 TRBD2
TGTGCCAGAGGGCCAGATACGCAGTATTTT CARGPDTQYF TRBJ2-3 NA TRBV7-9 10 NA
TGCGCCAGCAGCTTCACAGGGGGCGCGAACGGGGAGCTGTTTTTT CASSFTGGANGELFF TRBJ2-2 medium-sized TRBV5-1 15 TRBD1
TGTGCTAGTGGTTTGGTACGATCCTCTGGGGCCAACGTCCTGACTTTC CASGLVRSSGANVLTF TRBJ2-6 NA TRBV12-5 16 NA
TGTGCCAGCAGCTTAGCGGTGTGGTTTTCACCCCTCCACTTT CASSLAVWFSPLHF TRBJ1-6 NA TRBV7-9 14 NA
TGTGCCAGTAGTCCCAGGGGTCCTAACACTGAAGCTTTCTTT CASSPRGPNTEAFF TRBJ1-1 NA TRBV19 14 NA
TGTGCCAGCAGTTTCTTGGAGGATAACACTGAAGCTTTCTTT CASSFLEDNTEAFF TRBJ1-1 NA TRBV6-5 14 NA
TGTGCCAGCAGCTTGCCCCCCTACAGGGGGATTCAGCCCCAGCATTTT CASSLPPYRGIQPQHF TRBJ1-5 NA TRBV7-8 16 TRBD1
TGTGCCTGGGGGTTCCTCCAGGGCGAAAAACTGTTTTTT CAWGFLQGEKLFF TRBJ1-4 once TRBV30 13 NA
TGCGCCAGCCACACCAGTTTACTAGCGGGCAATGAGCAGTTCTTC CASHTSLLAGNEQFF TRBJ2-1 NA TRBV5-1 15 TRBD2
TGCGCCAGCAGCCAAGGCGGGTCGGGCAATCAGCCCCAGCATTTT CASSQGGSGNQPQHF TRBJ1-5 NA TRBV4-1 15 NA
TGTGCCAGCAGCCGACAGGTTAACTCTGGAAACACCATATATTTT CASSRQVNSGNTIYF TRBJ1-3 NA TRBV6-1 15 NA
TGTGCCAGCAGTTACTTAAGGGGGGCCGGGGAGCTGTTTTTT CASSYLRGAGELFF TRBJ2-2 NA TRBV6-5 14 NA
TGCGCCAGCAGTGAGTCGAATTCGGCGGATACCCTCTACGAGCAGTACTTC CASSESNSADTLYEQYF TRBJ2-7 NA TRBV10-1 17 NA
TGTGCCAGCAGTTACTCGGCTAATGAGCAGTTCTTC CASSYSANEQFF TRBJ2-1 once TRBV6-5 12 NA
TGCGCCAGCAGTCAATCCTCGGTGACAGGGGTTTTGGTGGACACTGAAGCTTTCTTT CASSQSSVTGVLVDTEAFF TRBJ1-1 NA TRBV23-1 19 TRBD1
TGTGCCAGCAGTTACTCTAAGGGACCGTTCTACGAGCAGTACTTC CASSYSKGPFYEQYF TRBJ2-7 NA TRBV6-5 15 NA
TGTGCCAGCAGCACGCGGAAGGGCACAGATACGCAGTATTTT CASSTRKGTDTQYF TRBJ2-3 NA TRBV11-2 14 NA
TGTGCCAGCACGGCCGAGACCCCTAACTATGGCTACACCTTC CASTAETPNYGYTF TRBJ1-2 NA TRBV2 14 NA
TGTGCCTGGAGTACAGGGCCTAACTATGGCTACACCTTC CAWSTGPNYGYTF TRBJ1-2 NA TRBV30 13 NA
TGCGCCAGCACAAGCGGGGGCGAGCAGTACTTC CASTSGGEQYF TRBJ2-7 NA TRBV5-1 11 TRBD2
TGTGCCAGCAGTAAGACGGCATCAGCTAACTATGGCTACACCTTC CASSKTASANYGYTF TRBJ1-2 NA TRBV6-1 15 NA
TGTGCCAGCAGTGTTTCCGGGAGAGGGGAGCTGTTTTTT CASSVSGRGELFF TRBJ2-2 once TRBV6-1 13 NA
TGTGCCTGGAGGCAGGTTAGCGGGAGGGCTTACAATGAGCAGTTCTTC CAWRQVSGRAYNEQFF TRBJ2-1 NA TRBV30 16 TRBD2
TGCGCCAGCAGCTCCCCGGGGACCAGCACAGATACGCAGTATTTT CASSSPGTSTDTQYF TRBJ2-3 NA TRBV5-1 15 NA
TGTGCCAGCAGCCAAGTACGAGGGAGCGGACTCACTGAAGCTTTCTTT CASSQVRGSGLTEAFF TRBJ1-1 NA TRBV4-2 16 NA
TGTGCCAGTAGTATAACCTCCGGACAGCCCCAGCATTTT CASSITSGQPQHF TRBJ1-5 NA TRBV19 13 NA
TGTGCCAGCAGTTATCTAGCGGGGGGCACAGATACGCAGTATTTT CASSYLAGGTDTQYF TRBJ2-3 NA TRBV13 15 TRBD2
TGTGCCAGCAGCCGCGGGGGGAGCTCTGGAAACACCATATATTTT CASSRGGSSGNTIYF TRBJ1-3 NA TRBV27 15 NA
TGTGCCTGGAGTGAAAAGCGGGAGGGCCTTTATTTCACAGATACGCAGTATTTT CAWSEKREGLYFTDTQYF TRBJ2-3 NA TRBV30 18 TRBD2
TGTGCCAGCAGCCTTAGCGCGGTTAGAAATCAAGAGACCCAGTACTTC CASSLSAVRNQETQYF TRBJ2-5 few TRBV6-6 16 NA
TGTGCCAGCAGCCTTCGGGGAGGCTATAAGAACACTGAAGCTTTCTTT CASSLRGGYKNTEAFF TRBJ1-1 NA TRBV14 16 NA
TGTGCCAGCAGCTTAATGGAGAACACTGATTCTTTCTTT CASSLMENTDSFF TRBJ1-1 NA TRBV7-3 13 NA
TGTGCCAGCATATGGGGACGGAAAACAGATACGCAGTATTTT CASIWGRKTDTQYF TRBJ2-3 NA TRBV28 14 NA
TGTGCCAGCAGCTTAATAGCGCCCGGGGAGCTGTTTTTT CASSLIAPGELFF TRBJ2-2 once TRBV7-2 13 NA
TGTGCCAGCATCCCTGGAGGGGACGAGCAGTTCTTC CASIPGGDEQFF TRBJ2-1 NA TRBV7-2 12 NA
TGTGCCAGCAGCCAGAACTATGGCTACACCTTC CASSQNYGYTF TRBJ1-2 NA TRBV4-2 11 NA
TGTGCCAGCAGCCAAGATACGGGACAGCTAAACACTGAAGCTTTCTTT CASSQDTGQLNTEAFF TRBJ1-1 NA TRBV4-2 16 TRBD1
TGTGCCAGCAGCTTGGCCACAGGGGGCGCCTACGAGCAGTACTTC CASSLATGGAYEQYF TRBJ2-7 few TRBV5-6 15 TRBD1
TGTGCCAGCAGCTTGGGGGCGACCCAGTACTTC CASSLGATQYF TRBJ2-5 NA TRBV11-2 11 NA